This TCR beta chain came from a study of identical twins. Study conclusions and caveats: Abundant cord blood beta clonotypes carried fewer insertions; memory repertoires showed none. It was cross-sectional statistical analysis, not following the same donors, that the conclusions relied on.

This CDR3 contains 14 residues. Looked up from germline, CDR1 is SNHLY and CDR2 is FYNNEI. The trim removed 6 bases at V and 3 bases at J, leaving 7 bases unmatched. TCRdb passed the 5' RACE reads through MiXCR, listing each CDR3 protein once. The sample has fewer than 550,000 distinct CDR3 sequences, roughly 15% seen once. To note about this clonotype: The antigen is not known.

These data also featured in a second study, about yellow fever vaccine responses in identical twins.

V gene TRBV2 combines with J gene TRBJ2-7, with 8 nucleotides matching TRBD1. The clonotype comes from a woman between 18 and 29 years old in good health. The specimen was CD4+ T cells sorted from blood. The CDR3: CASRLTGAGYEQYF. Written as DNA, the CDR3 is TGTGCCAGCAGATTGACAGGGGCGGGCTACGAGCAGTACTTC.